The 8 T cell receptor beta chains reported below all come from one sample, sequenced in a study of blood T cell repertoires in COVID-19. The table came from immunoSEQ multiplex PCR; TCRdb's copy has only in-frame clones and leaves some out. The sample lists 100,000 or so clones, 65% to 75% occurring once. The sample comprised peripheral blood. The origin of the receptors is a man older than 75 with acute or convalescent COVID-19.

The gene calls are TRBV18 and TRBJ2-3; 9 nucleotides align to TRBD1. Germline CDR1 is KGHSH and CDR2 is LQKENI. V was clipped by 3 bases and J by 3 bases; unmatched bases: 4. The CDR3 runs 15 residues. The CDR3 coding sequence is TGTGCCAGCTCACCCGACAGGGGGTCGACAGATACGCAGTATTTT. Its protein is CASSPDRGSTDTQYF.

The V call is TRBV7-9, the J call TRBJ2-3; weak D call: TRBD2 (6 bases). V gave up 7 bases and J gave up 0 bases, with 17 bases separating them. Germline V gene lookup returns CDR1 SEHNR and CDR2 FQNEAQ (reference sequence). The CDR3 contains 16 residues. For the CDR3, the DNA is TGTGCCAGCACCTTCCTAGGACTAACTAGCACAGATACGCAGTATTTT. Amino acid sequence: CASTFLGLTSTDTQYF.

CDR3 bases: TGTGCCAGCAGGGAATACAGGGGAAAGGCCTACGAGCAGTACTTC. Protein sequence: CASREYRGKAYEQYF. The chain is built from TRBV2 and TRBJ2-7, with 7 bases aligning to TRBD1. The J segment lost 2 bases and the V segment lost 6 bases, leaving 10 bases of the junction unmatched. Per the germline V gene, CDR1 is SNHLY and CDR2 is FYNNEI. CDR3 size: 15 residues.

This chain uses TRBV12-3 or TRBV12-4 with TRBJ1-6; TRBD1 might be the D (5 bases). The CDR3 runs to 13 residues. V was trimmed by 5 bases and J by 6 bases, leaving 8 bases between them. The CDR3 region is CASSPGANSPLHF. The CDR3 nucleotides are TGTGCCAGCAGTCCTGGGGCTAATTCACCCCTCCACTTT.

CDR3 in amino acids: CASSPRQGAFGEQYF. In DNA, the CDR3 is TGTGCCAGCAGTCCGAGACAGGGGGCTTTTGGCGAGCAGTACTTC. The chain combines TRBV27 with TRBJ2-7, with 10 bases matching TRBD1. Germline trimming cut 5 bases from V and 6 bases from J; bases unmatched to any gene: 10. The CDR3 spans 15 residues. Germline V gene data show CDR1 as MNHEY and CDR2 as SMNVEV (reference sequence).

This chain connects TRBV4-3 to TRBJ1-5; D gene unclear. CDR3 length equals 13 residues. Germline V gene sequence: CDR1 LGHNA, CDR2 YSLEER. Between the trimmed V and J ends, which lost 0 bases and 6 bases, there was a span of 6 bases. The CDR3 here is CASSQDLTQPQHF. The CDR3 DNA reads as TGCGCCAGCAGCCAAGATCTAACTCAGCCCCAGCATTTT.

The V call is TRBV4-1, the J call TRBJ2-7, with 10 bases matching TRBD2. With 4 bases clipped from V and 7 bases from J, the junction kept 7 bases outside the gene matches. The CDR3 consists of 14 residues. Looked up from germline, CDR1 is MGHRA and CDR2 is YSYEKL. CDR3 bases: TGCGCCAGCAGCCCCCCTAGCGGGGGCTGGGAGCAGTACTTC. Amino acid sequence: CASSPPSGGWEQYF.

This clone was counted once. J is TRBJ2-4 and V is TRBV5-3; the D gene is possibly TRBD2 (5 bases). TRBV5-3 is filed as an ORF, its function uncertain. The V and J ends lost 3 bases and 3 bases respectively, with 19 bases between them. This CDR3 has 17 residues. CDR3 DNA: TGTGCCAGAAGCTCCACCCGGGCCCCCGGGAACAAAAACATTCAGTACTTC. Amino acids: CARSSTRAPGNKNIQYF.